The present entry profiles one TCR beta chain with its context. No antigen is known for it. Germline V gene data show CDR1 as ENHRY and CDR2 as SYGVKD. The length of the CDR3 is 15 residues. The germline V and J ends were trimmed by 2 bases and 6 bases, with 14 bases remaining between them. The data were taken from a study of cytomegalovirus exposure and HLA in healthy donors. Study-level information: T cells numbering about 179 million yielded approximately 100 million unique TCR beta sequences in an earlier analysis. In terms of ancestry, the Caucasian-associated cluster contained 75% to 90% of the 350 to 450 genotyped donors. Overall study findings and caveats: Reportedly, cytomegalovirus status was diagnosed with high sensitivity and specificity.

Amplification used 60 Vbeta primers and 13 Jbeta primers. TCRdb's table, derived via immunoSEQ multiplex PCR, lists solely in-frame clones and lacks some. The sample holds about 59,000 clones; 65% to 90% are singletons and the top ten take about 1.6%. Sequencing was carried out using PBMCs. The sequence derives from a human donor in good health. The rearrangement joins TRBV10-3 to TRBJ1-5; D gene uncertain. The CDR3 region has the DNA TGTGCCATCAGTGAGGACAAAATTCGGGGTCAGCCCCAGCATTTT. Amino acid sequence: CAISEDKIRGQPQHF.